These T cell receptor beta chains were read from a single sample in a study of T cells in pancreatic ductal adenocarcinoma. This table comes from immunoSEQ multiplex PCR, and its TCRdb copy is limited to in-frame clones, with some not included. The data show about 98,000 clones, 90% to 95% seen once. The sample consisted of PBMCs. The receptors originated from a human donor with pancreatic ductal adenocarcinoma. Each CDR3 is given with its conserved first and last residue. D genes are given only for firm matches. Clone size appears in some rows only: once, few, many, or a class for an expanded clone.

d_call,clone_size,v_call,j_call,cdr3_aa,cdr3_nt
.,.,TRBV6-1,TRBJ2-7,CASSEDWSSYEQYF,TGTGCCAGCAGTGAAGACTGGAGCTCCTACGAGCAGTACTTC
.,.,TRBV18,TRBJ2-3,CASSGHLSDTQYF,TGTGCCAGCTCGGGACACCTATCCGATACGCAGTATTTT
TRBD1,.,TRBV9,TRBJ1-4,CASSPRDREGEKLFF,TGTGCCAGCAGCCCGCGAGACAGGGAAGGAGAAAAGCTGTTTTTT
.,.,TRBV6-5,TRBJ2-3,CASSQNREATQYF,TGTGCCAGCAGTCAAAACAGGGAAGCTACGCAGTATTTT
TRBD2,.,TRBV4-3,TRBJ2-5,CASSQTSGFQETQYF,TGCGCCAGCAGCCAAACTAGCGGGTTTCAAGAGACCCAGTACTTC
TRBD2,.,TRBV27,TRBJ2-7,CASSPGGVAGDEQYF,TGTGCCAGCAGCCCTGGGGGGGTAGCGGGAGACGAGCAGTACTTC
.,.,TRBV4-1,TRBJ2-7,CASSQDLNRRLYF,TGCGCCAGCAGCCAAGACCTCAACAGGAGATTGTACTTC
.,.,TRBV5-6,TRBJ2-7,CASSSGLVHEQYF,TGTGCCAGCAGTTCGGGACTTGTGCACGAGCAGTACTTC
.,.,TRBV6-6,TRBJ2-5,CASSNRVQETQYF,TGTGCCAGCAGTAACAGGGTCCAAGAGACCCAGTACTTC
.,.,TRBV9,TRBJ2-1,CASSPRGSYNEQFF,TGTGCCAGCAGCCCCCGGGGGAGCTACAATGAGCAGTTCTTC
TRBD1,.,TRBV7-2,TRBJ1-2,CASSLDRGGYTF,TGTGCCAGCAGCTTGGACAGGGGTGGCTACACCTTC
TRBD1,.,TRBV4-2,TRBJ1-4,CASSQSRTGNEKLFF,TGTGCCAGCAGCCAATCCCGGACAGGCAATGAAAAACTGTTTTTT
.,.,TRBV18,TRBJ2-7,CANPPPPRAYEQYF,TGTGCCAACCCTCCACCCCCACGAGCTTACGAGCAGTACTTC
TRBD2,.,TRBV7-3,TRBJ2-3,CASSLAGAGDTQYF,TGTGCCAGCAGCTTAGCGGGAGCGGGTGATACGCAGTATTTT
TRBD2,once,TRBV5-4,TRBJ2-1,CASSLGIAGQVEQFF,TGTGCCAGCAGCTTGGGGATAGCGGGACAAGTTGAGCAGTTCTTC
TRBD2,.,TRBV9,TRBJ2-1,CASSGTTSGRAYNEQFF,TGTGCCAGCAGCGGTACCACTAGCGGGAGGGCCTACAATGAGCAGTTCTTC
TRBD2,.,TRBV10-1,TRBJ2-3,CASSTTSGWADTQYF,TGCGCCAGCAGTACTACTAGCGGTTGGGCAGATACGCAGTATTTT
TRBD1,.,TRBV5-1,TRBJ2-1,CASIGGTGGLGEQFF,TGCGCCAGCATTGGCGGGACAGGGGGCCTGGGTGAGCAGTTCTTC
.,.,TRBV4-3,TRBJ2-2,CASSQTGRGTGELFF,TGCGCCAGCAGCCAAACCGGGAGAGGTACCGGGGAGCTGTTTTTT
.,.,TRBV29-1,TRBJ1-2,CSVPTSTGINYGYTF,TGCAGCGTCCCAACCTCGACAGGTATAAACTATGGCTACACCTTC
.,.,TRBV4-1,TRBJ1-2,CASSQSDRSYGYTF,TGCGCCAGCAGCCAATCCGACAGGTCCTATGGCTACACCTTC
.,.,TRBV5-1,TRBJ1-2,CASSLWRRSRYGYTF,TGCGCCAGCAGCTTGTGGAGGAGGTCCCGCTATGGCTACACCTTC
TRBD1,.,TRBV7-7,TRBJ2-1,CASSKDRGTGEQFF,TGTGCCAGCAGCAAAGACAGGGGGACTGGCGAGCAGTTCTTC
TRBD2,once,TRBV5-4,TRBJ2-7,CASTAGGPFQEQYF,TGTGCCAGCACCGCGGGAGGGCCTTTTCAAGAGCAGTACTTC
.,once,TRBV14,TRBJ2-2,CASSQGRELFF,TGTGCCAGCAGCCAGGGCCGGGAGCTGTTTTTT
.,.,TRBV7-9,TRBJ2-7,CASSLGGSPSYEQYF,TGTGCCAGCAGCTTAGGGGGCTCCCCCTCCTACGAGCAGTACTTC
.,.,TRBV9,TRBJ2-5,CASSGWRETQYF,TGTGCCAGCAGCGGATGGAGAGAGACCCAGTACTTC
TRBD2,.,TRBV7-2,TRBJ2-7,CASTLGEGPSYEQYF,TGTGCCAGCACTTTAGGGGAGGGACCCTCCTACGAGCAGTACTTC
TRBD2,.,TRBV5-1,TRBJ2-1,CASSLEREATEQFF,TGCGCCAGCAGCTTGGAGCGGGAGGCCACTGAGCAGTTCTTC
.,.,TRBV7-2,TRBJ2-7,CASSDTDSSYEQYF,TGTGCCAGCAGCGATACGGACAGCAGCTACGAGCAGTACTTC
TRBD2,.,TRBV19,TRBJ2-1,CASSTSGRDNEQFF,TGTGCCAGTAGTACTAGCGGGAGGGACAATGAGCAGTTCTTC
TRBD2,once,TRBV19,TRBJ2-7,CASSNVGGVSYEQYF,TGTGCCAGTAGTAACGTCGGGGGGGTAAGCTACGAGCAGTACTTC
TRBD2,.,TRBV9,TRBJ2-3,CASSATSGVTDTQYF,TGTGCCAGCAGCGCTACTAGCGGAGTGACAGATACGCAGTATTTT
TRBD2,.,TRBV5-1,TRBJ2-1,CASSSGTSGSLSYNEQFF,TGCGCCAGCAGCTCCGGGACTAGCGGGAGTTTGTCCTACAATGAGCAGTTCTTC
TRBD1,.,TRBV5-8,TRBJ2-2,CASSQGQVPGELFF,TGTGCCAGCAGCCAAGGACAGGTCCCCGGGGAGCTGTTTTTT
.,.,TRBV11-2,TRBJ1-4,CASSSVDREKLFF,TGTGCCAGCAGCTCCGTTGACAGAGAAAAACTGTTTTTT
.,.,TRBV6-6,TRBJ1-1,CASSYAGRNTEAFF,TGTGCCAGCAGTTACGCGGGACGGAACACTGAAGCTTTCTTT
TRBD2,.,TRBV2,TRBJ2-5,CASSEWGGGGRETQYF,TGTGCCAGCAGTGAATGGGGCGGGGGGGGACGAGAGACCCAGTACTTC
TRBD2,.,TRBV5-4,TRBJ2-3,CAPPGGGRALPNTDTQYF,TGTGCCCCCCCGGGGGGAGGGAGGGCCCTTCCTAACACAGATACGCAGTATTTT
.,.,TRBV27,TRBJ2-1,CASSADSYNEQFF,TGTGCCAGCAGTGCAGACAGTTACAATGAGCAGTTCTTC
.,.,TRBV18,TRBJ2-1,CASSPQAEQFF,TGTGCCAGCTCCCCTCAGGCTGAGCAGTTCTTC
.,.,TRBV2,TRBJ2-3,CASRTGTSTDTQYF,TGTGCCAGCAGAACCGGGACTAGCACAGATACGCAGTATTTT
.,.,TRBV5-1,TRBJ1-1,CASSLGGGANTEAFF,TGCGCCAGCAGCTTGGGGGGGGGAGCGAACACTGAAGCTTTCTTT
TRBD2,.,TRBV27,TRBJ2-7,CASKAGGTYEQYF,TGTGCCAGTAAAGCGGGGGGGACCTACGAGCAGTACTTC
.,.,TRBV6-5,TRBJ1-1,CASRPRGAAEAFF,TGTGCCAGCAGACCCAGGGGTGCGGCTGAAGCTTTCTTT
.,.,TRBV29-1,TRBJ2-5,CSVEEERWPETQYF,TGCAGCGTTGAAGAGGAGAGGTGGCCGGAGACCCAGTACTTC
TRBD2,once,TRBV7-3,TRBJ2-1,CASSTGSGSEQFF,TGTGCCAGCAGCACCGGGAGCGGGAGTGAGCAGTTCTTC
.,.,TRBV7-3,TRBJ2-2,CASSPNANTGELFF,TGTGCCAGCAGTCCTAACGCGAACACCGGGGAGCTGTTTTTT
.,.,TRBV4-3,TRBJ2-5,CASSQNRGTYQETQYF,TGCGCCAGCAGCCAGAACCGGGGAACGTACCAAGAGACCCAGTACTTC
.,.,TRBV30,TRBJ2-7,CAWTRATYEQYF,TGTGCCTGGACCAGGGCGACCTACGAGCAGTACTTC
TRBD2,.,TRBV29-1,TRBJ2-3,CSVPLAGAPDTQYF,TGCAGCGTCCCTCTAGCGGGAGCCCCAGATACGCAGTATTTT
TRBD1,.,TRBV5-6,TRBJ2-5,CASSRGQGEETQYF,TGTGCCAGCAGTCGCGGACAGGGGGAAGAGACCCAGTACTTC
TRBD1,.,TRBV7-9,TRBJ2-3,CASSQNTGGRDTQYF,TGTGCCAGCAGCCAGAATACAGGGGGAAGGGATACGCAGTATTTT
TRBD2,.,TRBV7-3,TRBJ2-1,CASSPGTSLFF,TGTGCCAGCAGCCCCGGGACTAGCCTGTTCTTC